This passage covers 15 T cell receptor beta chains from one sample sequenced in a study of identical twins. One entry per CDR3 protein results from TCRdb running MiXCR on the 5' RACE reads. The sample has fewer than 900,000 distinct CDR3 sequences; roughly 18% are singletons. The sample also formed part of further work on T cells expressing NK-cell markers.

Specimen: PBMCs. The receptors stem from a young woman in good health.

Only a few counts were recorded for this clonotype. The genes are TRBV7-7 and TRBJ2-3; D is perhaps TRBD2 (5 bases). The CDR3 has 16 residues. Looked up from germline, CDR1 is SSHAT and CDR2 is FNYEAQ (reference sequence). V lost 5 bases and J 2 bases, leaving 17 bases between the germline ends. DNA of the CDR3: TGTGCCAGCAGCCCCTCACCGGTAGCGCCCACAGATACGCAGTATTTT. This sequence encodes CASSPSPVAPTDTQYF.

This clonotype was counted between two and nine times. The rearrangement uses TRBV12-3 or TRBV12-4 and TRBJ1-2; D call uncertain. Trimming cost V 3 bases and J 8 bases, with 13 bases left between them. The CDR3 sequence is 13 residues long. Here the CDR3 DNA reads TGTGCCAGCAGTTTGAACACCCACCGAGGCTACACCTTC. Residues: CASSLNTHRGYTF.

The V and J genes are TRBV20-1 and TRBJ1-2; maybe TRBD1 (5 bases). V dropped 5 bases and J dropped 3 bases, with 16 bases sitting between them. This CDR3 is built from 14 residues. Germline V CDR1 and CDR2: DFQATT, SNEGSKA (reference sequence). CDR3 sequence (DNA): TGCAGTGCTCCCGGGCAGGGTCGGGACTATGGCTACACCTTC. This codes for CSAPGQGRDYGYTF.

This clonotype appeared a few times. In nucleotides, the CDR3 is TGCAGTGCCGCCACGACCTACGAGCAGTACTTC. Translation gives CSAATTYEQYF. The V gene is TRBV20-1, the J gene TRBJ2-7, with unresolved D. The germline V and J ends were trimmed by 6 bases and 2 bases, with 8 bases remaining between them. The germline gives CDR1 DFQATT, CDR2 SNEGSKA (reference sequence). The CDR3 runs to 11 residues.

The chain carries TRBV9 and TRBJ2-7; 7 nucleotides line up with TRBD1. CDR3 size: 14 residues. Germline trimming cut 6 bases from V and 4 bases from J; bases unmatched to any gene: 10. Germline CDR1 is SGDLS and CDR2 is YYNGEE. CDR3 residues: CASTRQGSEYEQYF. CDR3 coding DNA: TGTGCCAGCACCCGACAGGGTTCAGAATACGAGCAGTACTTC.

This clonotype was seen more than once but under ten times. J is TRBJ2-2 and V is TRBV3-1; a possible D gene is TRBD2 (6 bases). CDR1 is LGHDT and CDR2 is YNNKEL in the germline V gene (reference sequence). The CDR3 loop spans 15 amino acids. Trimming shortened V by 5 bases and J by 8 bases, and 18 bases separated the two germline ends. The CDR3 DNA reads TGTGCCAGCAGCTGGGGGACTCCTTTAAGGGGGGAGCTGTTTTTT. As protein: CASSWGTPLRGELFF. The whole variable domain, remainder taken from reference TRBV3-1 and TRBJ2-2, is DTAVSQTPKYLVTQMGNDKSIKCEQNLGHDTMYWYKQDSKKFLKIMFSYNNKELIINETVPNRFSPKSPDKAHLNLHINSLELGDSAVYFCASSWGTPLRGELFFGEGSRLTVL.

This chain connects TRBV12-3 or TRBV12-4 to TRBJ1-1; D gene unclear. Trimming took 6 bases from V and 6 from J, leaving 14 bases between them. CDR3 length equals 13 residues. CDR3 in amino acids: CASSLVLGAEAFF. The CDR3 coding sequence is TGTGCCAGCAGCCTCGTGCTAGGCGCTGAAGCTTTCTTT.

This clonotype turned up a few times. This chain links TRBV5-1 with TRBJ2-3, with a weak D call TRBD2 (5 bases). Germline V lookup: CDR1 SGHRS, CDR2 YFSETQ. There are 14 residues in the CDR3. V was trimmed by 2 bases and J by 2 bases, leaving 9 bases between them. The CDR3 reads CASSFAGLTDTQYF. In DNA, the CDR3 is TGCGCCAGCAGCTTCGCCGGACTCACAGATACGCAGTATTTT.

The chain is built from TRBV4-3 and TRBJ2-2; D ambiguous. Germline-derived CDR1 and CDR2 are LGHNA and YSLEER. This CDR3 is 15 amino acids long. Deletions cut 0 bases from V and 7 bases from J, with 12 bases between. CDR3 region: CASSQDLERGGELFF. The CDR3 DNA reads TGCGCCAGCAGCCAAGATCTGGAACGAGGCGGGGAGCTGTTTTTT.

V gene TRBV5-5 combines with J gene TRBJ1-5; maybe TRBD1 (5 bases). Germline lookup yields CDR1 SGHKS and CDR2 YYEKEE (reference sequence). The CDR3 has 14 amino acids. Trimming stripped 4 bases from V and 3 bases from J, with 11 bases between. Written as DNA, the CDR3 is TGTGCCAGCAGCACGTGGGGGGACAATCAGCCCCAGCATTTT. It is translated as CASSTWGDNQPQHF.

The chain has TRBV7-2 and TRBJ2-1, with a tentative D call TRBD1 (5 bases). The V gene lost 2 bases and the J gene lost 7 bases, with 12 bases spanning the gap. CDR1 is SGHTA, CDR2 FQGNSA, per germline. The CDR3 extends over 14 amino acids. CDR3 DNA sequence: TGTGCCAGCAGCTTATCATGGAAGGGGAATGAGCAGTTCTTC. Translation gives CASSLSWKGNEQFF.

The CDR3 DNA follows: TGTGCCAGCAGCTTAACGGCCGGAACGAGCTCCTACGAGCAGTACTTC. Translating gives CASSLTAGTSSYEQYF. The chain joins TRBV7-9 to TRBJ2-7; D ambiguous. Germline V gene lookup returns CDR1 SEHNR and CDR2 FQNEAQ (reference sequence). The CDR3 runs to 16 residues. Trimming stripped 2 bases from V and 0 bases from J, with 14 bases between.

This CDR3 reads CASSFAVSAGLYNEQFF. CDR3 DNA sequence: TGCGCCAGCAGCTTTGCGGTTTCGGCGGGCCTATACAATGAGCAGTTCTTC. J is TRBJ2-1 and V is TRBV5-1, with D maybe TRBD2 (5 bases). Germline V gene sequence: CDR1 SGHRS, CDR2 YFSETQ. The V end was cut by 2 bases, the J end by 4 bases, with 19 bases between. This CDR3 is 17 amino acids long.

The chain couples TRBV12-3 or TRBV12-4 to TRBJ1-1; D gene uncertain. The V end was cut by 7 bases, the J end by 0 bases, with 12 bases between. The CDR3 has 14 residues. CDR3 DNA: TGTGCCAGCATTCCTGATCCCATGAACACTGAAGCTTTCTTT. Translation gives CASIPDPMNTEAFF.

The chain carries TRBV29-1 and TRBJ2-1, with TRBD1 as a possible D gene (6 bases). Germline V CDR1 and CDR2: SQVTM, ANQGSEA. V lost 4 bases and J lost 2, with 12 bases in between. The CDR3 loop spans 14 amino acids. The CDR3 DNA reads as TGCAGCGTTGTGTCAGGGGTTGCCTACAATGAGCAGTTCTTC. Translation: CSVVSGVAYNEQFF.